These 10 T cell receptor beta chains came from one sample sequenced in a study of identical twins. TCRdb reprocessed the 5' RACE reads via MiXCR and lists one record per CDR3 protein. The sample has hundreds of thousands of distinct CDR3 sequences, under 9% seen once. These data were also reused for a study on yellow fever vaccine responses in identical twins.

The sample consisted of memory (CD45RO+) T cells sorted from blood. These receptors originate from a woman aged 18-35 years in good health.

This clonotype was picked up a small number of times. The rearrangement joins TRBV28 to TRBJ1-2; no firm D call. CDR3 length: 12 residues. V was cut by 2 bases and J by 5 bases, with 6 bases left in between. Looked up from germline, CDR1 is MDHEN and CDR2 is SYDVKM. The CDR3 reads CASSLRRYGYTF. The CDR3 DNA reads TGTGCCAGCAGTTTAAGAAGATATGGCTACACCTTC.

This clonotype was recorded many times. In nucleotides, the CDR3 is TGTGCCATCAGTGTACAGGGATACGACAATGAGCAGTTCTTC. Amino acids: CAISVQGYDNEQFF. V usage is TRBV10-3 and J usage is TRBJ2-1; perhaps TRBD1 as D (6 bases). The V end was cut by 4 bases, the J end by 5 bases, with 12 bases between. CDR1 ENHRY and CDR2 SYGVKD come from the germline V gene. The CDR3 spans 14 residues.

In this sample, this clonotype turned up many times. The V gene is TRBV25-1, the J gene TRBJ2-1, with a weak D call TRBD1 (5 bases). Germline CDR1 reads MGHDK; CDR2 reads SYGVNS. Trimming took 2 bases from V and 9 from J, leaving 14 bases between them. This CDR3 is built from 14 residues. CDR3 region: CASSEGAPGGEQFF. DNA for the CDR3: TGTGCCAGCAGTGAAGGGGCCCCAGGCGGTGAGCAGTTCTTC.

V gene TRBV4-2 combines with J gene TRBJ2-5; 7 nucleotides align to TRBD2. The CDR3 runs 16 residues. CDR1 and CDR2 from the germline V gene are LGHNA and YNFKEQ. V shed 0 bases and J 4 bases; nucleotides not matched to a gene: 8. CDR3 sequence reads: CASSQDRAGARETQYF. In nucleotides, the CDR3 is TGTGCCAGCAGCCAAGATCGGGCGGGAGCCCGAGAGACCCAGTACTTC.

This clonotype was counted many times. V and J are TRBV5-1 and TRBJ1-1; D is unresolved. Trimming left V 2 bases short and J 0 bases short, with 8 bases between. The germline V gene has CDR1 SGHRS and CDR2 YFSETQ. The CDR3 covers 14 residues. As DNA, the CDR3 is TGCGCCAGCAGCTTTGCAGACATGAACACTGAAGCTTTCTTT. Its translation is CASSFADMNTEAFF.

This clonotype was seen ten or more times. CDR3 sequence: CASSPLMGTLPYNEQFF. CDR3 sequence (DNA): TGTGCCAGCAGCCCTCTGATGGGGACCTTACCCTACAATGAGCAGTTCTTC. The J gene is TRBJ2-1, the V gene TRBV9, with D tentatively TRBD1 or TRBD2 (5 bases each). Germline V gives CDR1 SGDLS, CDR2 YYNGEE. The germline V and J ends were trimmed by 4 bases and 2 bases, with 19 bases remaining between them. There are 17 residues in the CDR3.

This clonotype was observed a few times. The V call is TRBV27, the J call TRBJ2-7; 9 bases line up with TRBD1. This CDR3 contains 16 residues. V lost 8 bases and J lost 4; bases outside the gene matches: 15. Germline values: CDR1 MNHEY, CDR2 SMNVEV (reference sequence). CDR3 region: CASRGNRGRTLYEQYF. CDR3 DNA: TGTGCCAGCCGAGGAAACAGGGGGCGTACTCTATACGAGCAGTACTTC.

J is TRBJ2-6 and V is TRBV27; tentative D call: TRBD1 (5 bases). V lost 3 bases to trimming and J lost 4 bases, with 7 bases between them. CDR3 length: 14 amino acids. Looked up from germline, CDR1 is MNHEY and CDR2 is SMNVEV (reference sequence). The CDR3 loop is CASSFWTGANVLTF. The CDR3 DNA sequence: TGTGCCAGCAGTTTTTGGACAGGGGCCAACGTCCTGACTTTC.

The CDR3 DNA is TGTGCCAGCAGCTTAGTAGGGGAGAATGGTAATTCACCCCTCCACTTT. It yields the protein CASSLVGENGNSPLHF. J is TRBJ1-6 and V is TRBV7-6, with D perhaps matching TRBD1 (5 bases). The ends were cut back, 1 base at V and 6 bases at J, with 13 bases in the middle. This CDR3 is built from 16 residues. Looked up from germline, CDR1 is SGHVS and CDR2 is FNYEAQ.

This clonotype showed up just a few times. This chain links TRBV10-3 with TRBJ2-1, with 9 bases aligning to TRBD2. This CDR3 contains 15 residues. Germline CDR1 reads ENHRY; CDR2 reads SYGVKD. V gave up 3 bases and J gave up 6 bases; unmatched junction bases: 6. CDR3 sequence reads: CAISDRLAGSNEQFF. The DNA for the CDR3 is TGTGCCATCAGTGATAGGCTAGCGGGGTCCAATGAGCAGTTCTTC.